This TCR beta chain was profiled in a study of T cell responses to AZD1222 COVID-19 vaccine. CDR3 length: 14 residues. Germline V CDR1 and CDR2: SGHDT, YYEEEE. Trimming cost V 7 bases and J 0 bases, with 13 bases left between them. Findings and limits, study-wide: Possibly, clonal diversity was underestimated; donors were largely white British and included more females. Spike-specific TCR repertoires showed rising breadth and depth after two AZD1222 doses. Of spike-specific TCRs, nearly half reportedly target regions left unmutated in variants.

The repertoire was sequenced with immunoSEQ multiplex PCR; TCRdb's copy has only in-frame clones and lacks some. In the table there are approximately 46,000 clones, 70% to 80% of which are singletons. Notes on this clone: Its antigen is not known.

The J gene is TRBJ1-2, the V gene TRBV5-6; weak D call: TRBD1 (6 bases). This sample comprised peripheral blood, obtained on day 0 of AZD1222 vaccination. The source is an adult in good health. DNA of the CDR3: TGTGCCAGCTTGCCGGAGGGGGCTAACTATGGCTACACCTTC. Encoded protein: CASLPEGANYGYTF.